This paragraph reports one TCR beta chain. The normal lung sample lay at least 3 cm, and maximally far, from the tumour. Some clones are missing from TCRdb's copy, which holds only in-frame ones; the method was immunoSEQ multiplex PCR. The repertoire holds about 5,300 clones, with about 88% as singletons. This sample is drawn from a study of immune cell composition in non-small cell lung cancer. The V and J ends lost 2 bases and 1 base, in that order; junction bases with no gene match: 5. The CDR3 covers 16 residues. Germline CDR1 is LNHDA and CDR2 is SQIVND (reference sequence). V is TRBV19 and J is TRBJ1-2; 9 bases line up with TRBD1. The TCR originated in a human donor with non-small cell lung cancer. Some clones in this sample may be carry-over from other donors' samples. The specimen sequenced was non-adjacent lung tissue. The CDR3 loop is CASSIPPGQGNYGYTF. In DNA, the CDR3 is TGTGCCAGTAGTATACCCCCGGGACAGGGTAACTATGGCTACACCTTC.